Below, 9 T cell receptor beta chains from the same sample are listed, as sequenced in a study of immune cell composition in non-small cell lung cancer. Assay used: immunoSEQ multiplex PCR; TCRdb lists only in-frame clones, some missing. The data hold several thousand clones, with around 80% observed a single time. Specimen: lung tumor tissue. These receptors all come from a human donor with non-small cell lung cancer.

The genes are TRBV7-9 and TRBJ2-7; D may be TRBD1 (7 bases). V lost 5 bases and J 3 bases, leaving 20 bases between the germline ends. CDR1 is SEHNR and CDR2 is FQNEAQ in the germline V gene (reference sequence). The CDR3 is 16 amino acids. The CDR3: CASSPREGGQHYEQYF. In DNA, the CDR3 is TGTGCCAGCAGCCCGCGAGAGGGGGGACAGCACTACGAGCAGTACTTC.

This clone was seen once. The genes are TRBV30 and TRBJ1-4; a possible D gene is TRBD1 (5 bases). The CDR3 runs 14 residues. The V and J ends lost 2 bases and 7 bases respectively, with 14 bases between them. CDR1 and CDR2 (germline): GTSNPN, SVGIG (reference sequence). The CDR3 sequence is CAWSRGVASEKLFF. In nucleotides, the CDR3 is TGTGCCTGGAGTCGGGGGGTCGCTTCTGAAAAACTGTTTTTT. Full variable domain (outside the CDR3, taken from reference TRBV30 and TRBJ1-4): SQTIHQWPATLVQPVGSPLSLECTVEGTSNPNLYWYRQAAGRGLQLLFYSVGIGQISSEVPQNLSASRPQDRQFILSSKKLLLSDSGFYLCAWSRGVASEKLFFGSGTQLSVL.

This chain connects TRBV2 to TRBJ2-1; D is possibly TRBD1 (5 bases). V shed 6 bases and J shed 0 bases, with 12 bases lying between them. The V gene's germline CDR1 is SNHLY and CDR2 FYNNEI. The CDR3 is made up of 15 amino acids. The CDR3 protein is CASSLTGVSYNEQFF. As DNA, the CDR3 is TGTGCCAGCAGCCTTACAGGAGTCTCCTACAATGAGCAGTTCTTC.

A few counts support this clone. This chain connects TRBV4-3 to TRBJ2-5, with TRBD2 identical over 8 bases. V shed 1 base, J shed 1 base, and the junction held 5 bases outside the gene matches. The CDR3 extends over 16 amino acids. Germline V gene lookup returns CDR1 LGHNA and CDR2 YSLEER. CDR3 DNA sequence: TGCGCCAGCAGCCAAGGGGAGCGGGGGTCCCAAGAGACCCAGTACTTC. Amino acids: CASSQGERGSQETQYF.

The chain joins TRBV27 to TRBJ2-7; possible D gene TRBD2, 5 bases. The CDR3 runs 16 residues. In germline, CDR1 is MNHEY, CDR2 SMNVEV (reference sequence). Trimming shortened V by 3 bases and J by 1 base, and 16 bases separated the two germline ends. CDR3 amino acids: CASSFGPYERSYEQYF. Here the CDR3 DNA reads TGTGCCAGCAGTTTTGGGCCCTACGAGCGGTCCTACGAGCAGTACTTC.

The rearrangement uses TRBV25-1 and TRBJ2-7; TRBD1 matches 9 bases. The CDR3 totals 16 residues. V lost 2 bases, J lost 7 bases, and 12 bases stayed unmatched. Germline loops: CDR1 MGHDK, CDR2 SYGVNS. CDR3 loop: CASSEPGGTGRTEQYF. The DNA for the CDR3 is TGTGCCAGCAGTGAACCTGGGGGGACAGGGCGTACGGAGCAGTACTTC.

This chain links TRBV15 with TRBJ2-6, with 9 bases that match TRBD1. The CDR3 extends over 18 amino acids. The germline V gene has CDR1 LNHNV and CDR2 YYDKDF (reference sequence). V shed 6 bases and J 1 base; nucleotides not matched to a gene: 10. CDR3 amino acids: CATRGAQGALSGANVLTF. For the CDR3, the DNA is TGTGCCACCAGAGGTGCACAGGGGGCTCTATCTGGGGCCAACGTCCTGACTTTC.

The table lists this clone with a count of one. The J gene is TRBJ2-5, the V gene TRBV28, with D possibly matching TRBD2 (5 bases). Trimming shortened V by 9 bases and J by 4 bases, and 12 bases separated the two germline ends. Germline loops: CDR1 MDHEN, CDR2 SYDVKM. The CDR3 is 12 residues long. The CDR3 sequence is CASQIGGETQYF. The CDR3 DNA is TGTGCCAGTCAGATTGGAGGAGAGACCCAGTACTTC.

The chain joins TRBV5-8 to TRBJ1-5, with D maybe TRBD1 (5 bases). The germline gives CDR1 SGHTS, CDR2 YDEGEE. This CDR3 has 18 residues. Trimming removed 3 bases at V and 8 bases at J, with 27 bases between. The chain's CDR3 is CASSSFQVRSPSREPQHF. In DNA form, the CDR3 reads TGTGCCAGCAGCTCGTTCCAGGTCCGGTCCCCCTCCAGGGAGCCCCAGCATTTT.